Listed below are T cell receptor beta chains from one sample, sequenced in a study of low-dose radiotherapy and immunotherapy resistance in tumors. One entry per CDR3 protein results from TCRdb running MiXCR on the reads. The repertoire has 75,000 to 95,000 distinct CDR3 sequences, just under 9.5% of them found once; the top ten carry roughly 1%. Sequences were derived from PBMCs, sampled before treatment. The receptor source for this set is a male donor with prostate cancer. Each CDR3 is given without its conserved first and last residue. A row's size may be missing; if present it is once, few, many or a size class.

clone_size j_call v_call cdr3_length cdr3_aa
many TRBJ2-2 TRBV19 14 ASSNPGHLITGELF
- TRBJ2-3 TRBV20-1 10 SARDPTDTQY
many TRBJ1-1 TRBV25-1 11 ASSEYRGAEAF
few TRBJ1-1 TRBV4-3 12 ASSLPGQNTEAF
many TRBJ2-6 TRBV6-2/TRBV6-3 17 ASSRTGGGLFSGANVLT
many TRBJ2-7 TRBV12-3/TRBV12-4 13 ASREREGRNYEQY
many TRBJ2-3 TRBV29-1 9 SVVGRNTQY
many TRBJ1-5 TRBV4-3 15 ASSQDWGTGGIQPQH
many TRBJ2-1 TRBV6-6 14 ASSLGGAVAYNEQF
many TRBJ1-5 TRBV7-9 14 ASSLGAGGLGQPQH
many TRBJ1-5 TRBV28 12 ASKSGLRNQPQH
many TRBJ2-7 TRBV4-1 13 ASSQQGRGPYEQY
many TRBJ2-1 TRBV30 14 AWSVLRAGGRGEQF
many TRBJ2-1 TRBV7-9 13 ASGPLAGSYNEQF
- TRBJ2-7 TRBV9 10 ASSEGGNEQY
few TRBJ2-3 TRBV20-1 12 SGRLAGAPDTQY
many TRBJ2-5 TRBV24-1 12 ATSDPGDRETQY
many TRBJ2-7 TRBV3-1 14 ASSQARSANAYEQY
many TRBJ2-5 TRBV7-6 12 ASRGLAGGETQY
many TRBJ2-1 TRBV6-5 14 ASSRTSGSLGNEQF
many TRBJ2-6 TRBV24-1 17 ATSDGRRDRGYGANVLT
many TRBJ1-1 TRBV20-1 13 SVPIGVRGNTEAF
many TRBJ1-6 TRBV7-9 13 ASSFDLGGGSPLH
- TRBJ2-1 TRBV30 12 AWSVLARTSEQF
many TRBJ1-5 TRBV2 13 ASRDAGVFNQPQH
many TRBJ1-6 TRBV19 15 ASSILLDSVTNSPLH
many TRBJ1-3 TRBV6-5 13 ASSETGATGNTIY
- TRBJ1-4 TRBV2 14 ASSETSGTTDEKLF
few TRBJ2-7 TRBV2 9 AASSSYEQY
- TRBJ2-5 TRBV5-4 13 ASSLTTGGQETQY
- TRBJ2-7 TRBV24-1 12 ATSDSSGGYEQY
many TRBJ2-1 TRBV7-9 14 ASSSSGRANRAEQF
many TRBJ2-1 TRBV2 13 AIRTAGSSYNEQF
many TRBJ2-7 TRBV3-1 13 ASSQGGASSYEQY
- TRBJ1-3 TRBV5-1 13 ASSLSGSSGNTIY
medium-sized TRBJ1-5 TRBV6-1 13 ASSETDISNQPQH
many TRBJ2-1 TRBV28 13 ASRPNSDSYNEQF
many TRBJ2-6 TRBV29-1 15 SVEFERRFSGANVLT
many TRBJ2-7 TRBV28 10 ASSFLGTEQY
- TRBJ2-4 TRBV4-1 15 ASSQDPGALAKNIQY
- TRBJ1-3 TRBV28 9 ASHAGNTIY
many TRBJ2-1 TRBV7-2 13 ASSSLAGSYNEQF